A single sample gave rise to the 21 T cell receptor beta chains below, sequenced in a study of OX40 agonist ivuxolimab in advanced cancers. The assay was immunoSEQ multiplex PCR, and TCRdb's table has in-frame clones only and misses some. The table includes about 110,000 clones, under 95% detected once. Source: CD4+ or CD8+ T cells sorted from blood, taken in a trial of the OX40 agonist ivuxolimab. The receptors originated from an adult with an advanced solid tumor such as melanoma, head and neck, liver or kidney cancer.

V gene TRBV6-5 combines with J gene TRBJ2-1; 7 nucleotides match TRBD1. Germline-derived CDR1 and CDR2 are MNHEY and SVGAGI. The CDR3 totals 13 residues. The V segment lost 8 bases and the J segment 5 bases; nucleotides outside the gene matches: 6. CDR3 in amino acids: CASRPTGNNEQFF. DNA for the CDR3: TGTGCCAGCCGCCCGACAGGGAACAATGAGCAGTTCTTC.

The chain has TRBV20-1 and TRBJ2-1, with 7 positions matching TRBD2. The junction had 9 bases not matched to a gene; V was cut back by 7 bases and J by 15 bases. The CDR3 sequence is 10 residues long. In germline, CDR1 is DFQATT, CDR2 SNEGSKA (reference sequence). CDR3 nucleotide sequence: TGCAGTGTCATGCGGGGGACCCGGTTCTTC. Its protein is CSVMRGTRFF.

The rearrangement links TRBV5-1 to TRBJ1-1, with D hard to call. CDR1 is SGHRS and CDR2 is YFSETQ in the germline V gene. The CDR3 length is 15 residues. The V end lost 0 bases, the J end lost 1 base, and 10 bases lay between the germline ends. CDR3 amino acids: CASSLDTSSNTEAFF. The CDR3 DNA reads TGCGCCAGCAGCTTGGACACCTCCTCGAACACTGAAGCTTTCTTT.

This clone occurred once. V usage is TRBV19 and J usage is TRBJ1-1; D is unresolved. The V end lost 8 bases, the J end lost 1 base, and 17 bases lay between the germline ends. CDR1 is LNHDA and CDR2 is SQIVND in the germline V gene (reference sequence). This CDR3 spans 15 amino acids. The CDR3 nucleotides are TGTGCCAGTTTACTCGGGGTGTCTTGGAACACTGAAGCTTTCTTT. This codes for CASLLGVSWNTEAFF.

This clone was found a few times. The V and J genes are TRBV9 and TRBJ2-1; 9 bases match TRBD2. The V gene end was trimmed by 7 bases and the J gene end by 9 bases; junction bases not matched to a gene: 11. Germline V lookup: CDR1 SGDLS, CDR2 YYNGEE. CDR3 length: 14 amino acids. CDR3 residues: CASAAVAGAVEQFF. The CDR3 region has the DNA TGTGCCAGCGCTGCGGTAGCGGGAGCGGTTGAGCAGTTCTTC.

The chain links TRBV15 to TRBJ2-7; D unresolved. V gave up 0 bases and J gave up 3 bases, with 6 bases separating them. CDR1 is LNHNV, CDR2 YYDKDF, per germline (reference sequence). The CDR3 covers 13 residues. The CDR3: CATSRDQFYEQYF. DNA of the CDR3: TGTGCCACCAGCAGAGATCAATTCTACGAGCAGTACTTC.

The chain couples TRBV9 to TRBJ2-3; possible D gene TRBD1, 7 bases. Germline assignment: CDR1 SGDLS and CDR2 YYNGEE. The ends were cut back, 5 bases at V and 3 bases at J, with 13 bases in the middle. This CDR3 comprises 14 residues. The CDR3 DNA reads TGTGCCAGCAGGAGGGGGGACAGAACAGATACGCAGTATTTT. Encoded protein: CASRRGDRTDTQYF.

The gene calls are TRBV2 and TRBJ1-1; D gene unclear. Trimming took off 4 bases at V and 6 bases at J, with 12 bases between the two ends. This CDR3 has 13 amino acids. Germline CDR1 reads SNHLY; CDR2 reads FYNNEI. In DNA, the CDR3 is TGTGCCAGCAGTGGGGCTGGTCAGGCTGAAGCTTTCTTT. As protein: CASSGAGQAEAFF.

This clone came up once. This chain joins TRBV6-5 and TRBJ1-1; the D is unclear. The CDR3 sequence is 14 residues long. Germline CDR1 is MNHEY and CDR2 is SVGAGI. V was clipped by 2 bases and J by 4 bases, with 11 bases between them. The CDR3, as DNA: TGTGCCAGCAGTTACGCGGTAGGGAGCACTGAAGCTTTCTTT. It translates to CASSYAVGSTEAFF.

The V call is TRBV6-1, the J call TRBJ2-7; D not resolved. Between the trimmed V and J ends, which lost 8 bases and 1 base, there was a span of 15 bases. The CDR3 covers 14 residues. Germline-derived CDR1 and CDR2 are MNHNS and SASEGT. This CDR3 reads CASSRASESYEQYF. In DNA form, the CDR3 reads TGTGCCAGCTCCCGGGCCTCCGAATCCTACGAGCAGTACTTC.

The V call is TRBV5-4, the J call TRBJ1-1, with a weak D call TRBD1 (5 bases). Germline CDR1 and CDR2: SGHNT and YYREEE (reference sequence). The CDR3 loop spans 13 amino acids. V was shortened by 4 bases and J by 3 bases, with 10 bases between the two germline ends. DNA for the CDR3: TGTGCCAGCAGCGAGGGACTGGACACTGAAGCTTTCTTT. Translation: CASSEGLDTEAFF.

This chain joins TRBV6-6 and TRBJ2-1; 8 bases map to TRBD1. Trimming took 6 bases from V and 6 from J; bases not matched to a gene: 4. CDR1 MNHNY and CDR2 SVGAGI come from the germline V gene (reference sequence). This CDR3 comprises 13 residues. This CDR3 reads CASRTGEPNEQFF. The CDR3 coding sequence is TGTGCCAGCAGGACAGGGGAACCCAATGAGCAGTTCTTC.

The V call is TRBV5-4, the J call TRBJ2-1, with 8 bases fitting TRBD2. This CDR3 spans 17 amino acids. With 3 bases clipped from V and 6 bases from J, the junction kept 14 bases outside the gene matches. Germline CDR1 reads SGHNT; CDR2 reads YYREEE (reference sequence). The CDR3 nucleotides read TGTGCCAGCAGCTCCCCCGCGGGCGGGAGGATTGTCAATGAGCAGTTCTTC. Protein product: CASSSPAGGRIVNEQFF.

The chain has TRBV6-5 and TRBJ2-3; perhaps TRBD1 as D (6 bases). Germline V lookup: CDR1 MNHEY, CDR2 SVGAGI. V shed 11 bases and J shed 5 bases, with 17 bases lying between them. This CDR3 is built from 13 residues. The CDR3 DNA is TGTGCCTTGGGGACATCCCAACAAGATACGCAGTATTTT. Translation gives CALGTSQQDTQYF.

The chain has TRBV5-6 and TRBJ2-3; the D gene could be TRBD1 or TRBD2 (5 bases each). The CDR3 loop spans 16 amino acids. The germline V gene encodes CDR1 SGHDT and CDR2 YYEEEE. V lost 1 base and J lost 2, with 14 bases in between. The CDR3 DNA follows: TGTGCCAGCAGCTTGACTTCCCGGGACCACACAGATACGCAGTATTTT. Translated, it gives CASSLTSRDHTDTQYF.

The chain links TRBV6-5 to TRBJ2-4, with TRBD1 as a possible D gene (6 bases). The CDR3 covers 14 residues. Germline V gives CDR1 MNHEY, CDR2 SVGAGI. Trimming took off 7 bases at V and 6 bases at J, with 16 bases between the two ends. In DNA form, the CDR3 reads TGTGCCAGCACCCGCCTGGGACAATTAAACATTCAGTACTTC. Its protein product is CASTRLGQLNIQYF.

This chain connects TRBV16 to TRBJ1-1; no firm D call. Trimming pared 4 bases from V and 3 bases from J, leaving 9 bases between. CDR1 and CDR2 from the germline V gene are KGHSY and FQNENV. CDR3 length equals 13 residues. CDR3 in DNA: TGTGCCAGCAGCCCCACTGCTGACACTGAAGCTTTCTTT. Protein product: CASSPTADTEAFF.

The V call is TRBV5-6, the J call TRBJ1-5; no firm D call. Trimming pared 4 bases from V and 1 base from J, leaving 12 bases between. Germline values: CDR1 SGHDT, CDR2 YYEEEE. This CDR3 has 15 residues. In DNA, the CDR3 is TGTGCCAGCAGCCTCGCAGGTGTGAGCAATCAGCCCCAGCATTTT. The encoded protein is CASSLAGVSNQPQHF.

The rearrangement joins TRBV30 to TRBJ1-6; D is ambiguous. Per germline, CDR1 GTSNPN and CDR2 SVGIG (reference sequence). The length of the CDR3 is 12 residues. V lost 3 bases and J 11 bases, leaving 11 bases between the germline ends. The CDR3 here is CAWSPGSAPLHF. CDR3 DNA: TGTGCCTGGAGCCCGGGTTCGGCACCCCTCCACTTT. Full variable domain (outside the CDR3, taken from reference TRBV30 and TRBJ1-6): SQTIHQWPATLVQPVGSPLSLECTVEGTSNPNLYWYRQAAGRGLQLLFYSVGIGQISSEVPQNLSASRPQDRQFILSSKKLLLSDSGFYLCAWSPGSAPLHFGNGTRLTVT.

The rearrangement links TRBV7-8 to TRBJ2-7; D may be TRBD1 or TRBD2 (6 bases each). Per germline, CDR1 SGHVS and CDR2 FQNEAQ. The CDR3 is made up of 17 amino acids. Deletions cut 0 bases from V and 2 bases from J, with 17 bases between. The CDR3 protein is CASSLAGRGVGTYEQYF. CDR3 DNA: TGTGCCAGCAGCTTAGCGGGAAGGGGGGTCGGGACCTACGAGCAGTACTTC.

This sequence joins TRBV19 and TRBJ2-2; D remains unclear. Trimming took off 7 bases at V and 6 bases at J, with 9 bases between the two ends. The germline V gene encodes CDR1 LNHDA and CDR2 SQIVND (reference sequence). This CDR3 contains 12 residues. The chain's CDR3 is CASILGPGELFF. Written as DNA, the CDR3 is TGTGCCAGTATTTTAGGACCCGGGGAGCTGTTTTTT. Filled out from reference TRBV19 and TRBJ2-2, the complete variable domain reads DGGITQSPKYLFRKEGQNVTLSCEQNLNHDAMYWYRQDPGQGLRLIYYSQIVNDFQKGDIAEGYSVSREKKESFPLTVTSAQKNPTAFYLCASILGPGELFFGEGSRLTVL.